These 3 T cell receptor beta chains share one sample of origin, sequenced in a study of graft-versus-host responses after intestinal transplantation. This table comes from immunoSEQ multiplex PCR, and its TCRdb copy is limited to in-frame clones, with some not included. The sample has fewer than 15,000 clones, about 27% seen once. This sample comprised alloreactive CD4+ T cells from a mixed lymphocyte reaction culture, obtained before intestinal transplant. Regarding subset: CFSE-low proliferating T cells sorted from roughly 6-day pre-transplant mixed lymphocyte reaction (GvH or HvG direction). These receptors were taken from a human patient who received an intestinal transplant.

This clone appeared a few times. The chain is built from TRBV7-8 and TRBJ1-6, with 8 bases that match TRBD1. With V trimmed by 3 bases and J by 7 bases, 2 bases remained unmatched. Per germline, CDR1 SGHVS and CDR2 FQNEAQ. The CDR3 length is 14 residues. The CDR3 is CASSFDRGNSPLHF. In DNA, the CDR3 is TGTGCCAGCAGCTTTGACAGGGGAAATTCACCCCTCCACTTT.

This rearrangement joins TRBV7-3 to TRBJ2-1, with TRBD1 matching over 7 bases. The J segment lost 7 bases and the V segment lost 5 bases, leaving 5 bases of the junction unmatched. CDR3 length: 13 residues. Germline V gene sequence: CDR1 SGHTA, CDR2 FQGTGA. The CDR3 nucleotides read TGTGCCAGCAGCCTCTCCAGGGGGAATGAGCAGTTCTTC. Amino acids: CASSLSRGNEQFF. Using reference TRBV7-3 and TRBJ2-1 for the parts outside the CDR3, the full variable domain is GAGVSQTPSNKVTEKGKYVELRCDPISGHTALYWYRQSLGQGPEFLIYFQGTGAADDSGLPNDRFFAVRPEGSVSTLKIQRTERGDSAVYLCASSLSRGNEQFFGPGTRLTVL.

The chain has TRBV7-3 and TRBJ2-1, with D perhaps TRBD1 (6 bases). The CDR3 runs to 14 residues. Trimming took off 5 bases at V and 5 bases at J, with 13 bases between the two ends. Germline lookup yields CDR1 SGHTA and CDR2 FQGTGA. The CDR3 spells CASSPGAANNEQFF. The CDR3 bases are TGTGCCAGCAGCCCAGGGGCTGCGAACAATGAGCAGTTCTTC.